This T cell receptor (beta chain) was sequenced for a study of PD-1 blockade in classical Hodgkin lymphoma. Assay: immunoSEQ multiplex PCR; the TCRdb copy retains only in-frame clones and omits some. Here the sample spans 27,000 or so clones, over 55% being singletons. With 5 bases removed from V and 4 bases from J, the gap between germline ends came to 7 bases. Germline V gene lookup returns CDR1 SEHNR and CDR2 FQNEAQ (reference sequence). This CDR3 has 12 residues. Described time point: cycle 4 day 1 (C4D1), after five to seven weeks of nivolumab. All trial patients relapsed after autologous stem cell transplantation. Study-level results: It was among complete responders that baseline diversity resembled that of newly diagnosed patients. By C4D1, CD4+ diversity increased significantly, especially in complete responders.

A word on this clone: Its cognate antigen is unknown.

The J gene is TRBJ2-3, the V gene TRBV7-9; D is undetermined. This sample comprised peripheral blood mononuclear cells (PBMCs), obtained before the fourth cycle of nivolumab. The receptor comes from a human donor with classical Hodgkin lymphoma. The CDR3 reads CASSATPDTQYF. The CDR3 coding sequence is TGTGCCAGCAGCGCAACCCCAGATACGCAGTATTTT.